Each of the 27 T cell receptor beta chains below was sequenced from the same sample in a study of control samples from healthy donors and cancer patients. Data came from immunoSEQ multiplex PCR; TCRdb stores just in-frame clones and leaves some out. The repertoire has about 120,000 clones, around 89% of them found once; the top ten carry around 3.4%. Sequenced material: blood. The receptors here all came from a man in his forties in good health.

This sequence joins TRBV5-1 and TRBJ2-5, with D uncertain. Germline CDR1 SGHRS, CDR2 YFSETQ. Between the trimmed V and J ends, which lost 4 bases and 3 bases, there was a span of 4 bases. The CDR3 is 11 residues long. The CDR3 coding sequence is TGCGCCAGCAGCCGGAAAGAGACCCAGTACTTC. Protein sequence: CASSRKETQYF.

CDR3 sequence: CASSQEGNRRNTGELFF. The CDR3 DNA reads as TGCGCCAGCAGCCAAGAGGGGAACAGACGAAACACCGGGGAGCTGTTTTTT. The rearrangement links TRBV4-3 to TRBJ2-2, with D uncertain. Germline V CDR1 and CDR2: LGHNA, YSLEER. The CDR3 is 17 amino acids. V was cut by 0 bases and J by 2 bases, with 13 bases left in between.

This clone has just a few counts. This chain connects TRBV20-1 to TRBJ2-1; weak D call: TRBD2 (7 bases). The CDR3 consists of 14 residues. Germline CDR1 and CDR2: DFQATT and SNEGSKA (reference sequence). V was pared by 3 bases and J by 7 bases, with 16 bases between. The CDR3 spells CSASLGGGRNEQFF. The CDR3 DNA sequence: TGCAGTGCTAGTTTGGGGGGGGGCCGGAATGAGCAGTTCTTC.

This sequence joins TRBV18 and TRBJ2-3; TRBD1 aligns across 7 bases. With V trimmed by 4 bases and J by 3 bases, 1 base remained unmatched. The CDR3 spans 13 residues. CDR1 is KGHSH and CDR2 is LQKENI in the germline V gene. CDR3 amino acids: CASSQTGTDTQYF. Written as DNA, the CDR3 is TGTGCCAGCTCACAGACAGGGACAGATACGCAGTATTTT. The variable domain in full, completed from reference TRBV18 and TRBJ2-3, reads NAGVMQNPRHLVRRRGQEARLRCSPMKGHSHVYWYRQLPEEGLKFMVYLQKENIIDESGMPKERFSAEFPKEGPSILRIQQVVRGDSAAYFCASSQTGTDTQYFGPGTRLTVL.

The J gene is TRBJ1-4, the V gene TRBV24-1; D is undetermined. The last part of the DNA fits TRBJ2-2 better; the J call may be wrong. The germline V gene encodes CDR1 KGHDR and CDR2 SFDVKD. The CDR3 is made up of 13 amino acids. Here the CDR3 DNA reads TGTGCCACCAGTGAGGCCGCACGGGGGGAGCTGTTTTTT. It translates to CATSEAARGELFF.

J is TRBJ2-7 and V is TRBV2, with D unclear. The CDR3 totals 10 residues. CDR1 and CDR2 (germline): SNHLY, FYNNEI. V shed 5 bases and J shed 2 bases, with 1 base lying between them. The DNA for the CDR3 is TGTGCCAGCAGTACCTACGAGCAGTACTTC. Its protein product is CASSTYEQYF. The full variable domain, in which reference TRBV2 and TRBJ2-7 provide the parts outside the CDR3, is EPEVTQTPSHQVTQMGQEVILRCVPISNHLYFYWYRQILGQKVEFLVSFYNNEISEKSEIFDDQFSVERPDGSNFTLKIRSTKLEDSAMYFCASSTYEQYFGPGTRLTVT.

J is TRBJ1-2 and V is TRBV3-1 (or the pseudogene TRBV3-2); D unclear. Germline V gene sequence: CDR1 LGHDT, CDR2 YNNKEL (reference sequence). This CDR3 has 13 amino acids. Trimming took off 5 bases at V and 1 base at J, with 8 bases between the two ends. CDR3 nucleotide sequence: TGTGCCAGCAGCGGACGGTTTAACTATGGCTACACCTTC. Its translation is CASSGRFNYGYTF.

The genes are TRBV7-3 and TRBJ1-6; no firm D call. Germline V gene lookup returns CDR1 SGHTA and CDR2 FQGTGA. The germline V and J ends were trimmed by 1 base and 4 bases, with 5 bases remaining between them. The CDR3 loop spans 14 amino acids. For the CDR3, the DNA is TGTGCCAGCAGCTTAATGCAGTATAATTCACCCCTCCACTTT. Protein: CASSLMQYNSPLHF.

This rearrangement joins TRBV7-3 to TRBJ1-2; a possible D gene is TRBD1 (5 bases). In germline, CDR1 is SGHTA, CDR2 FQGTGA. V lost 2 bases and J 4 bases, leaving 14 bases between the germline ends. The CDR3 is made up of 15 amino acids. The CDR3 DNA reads TGTGCCAGCAGCTTAGGGACCTCCGGAAGCTATGGCTACACCTTC. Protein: CASSLGTSGSYGYTF.

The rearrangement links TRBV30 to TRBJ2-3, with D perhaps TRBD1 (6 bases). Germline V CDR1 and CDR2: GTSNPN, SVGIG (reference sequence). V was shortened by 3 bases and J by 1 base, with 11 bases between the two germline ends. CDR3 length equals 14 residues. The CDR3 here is CAWRAGAGTDTQYF. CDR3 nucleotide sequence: TGTGCCTGGAGGGCAGGGGCGGGCACAGATACGCAGTATTTT.

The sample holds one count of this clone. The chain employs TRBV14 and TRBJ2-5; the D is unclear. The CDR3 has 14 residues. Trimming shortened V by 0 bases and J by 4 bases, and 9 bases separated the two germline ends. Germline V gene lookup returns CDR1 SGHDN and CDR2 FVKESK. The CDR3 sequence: CASSQDWATETQYF. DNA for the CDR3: TGTGCCAGCAGCCAAGATTGGGCTACAGAGACCCAGTACTTC.

Written as DNA, the CDR3 is TGTGCCAGCTCAAGGGACAGCCAAGAGACCCAGTACTTC. Protein product: CASSRDSQETQYF. The rearrangement links TRBV18 to TRBJ2-5, with 7 bases lining up with TRBD1. J gave up 1 base and V 5 bases, and 1 base lay outside the gene matches. From germline, CDR1 is KGHSH and CDR2 LQKENI. The CDR3 is 13 amino acids.

CDR3 in amino acids: CAISEKDSSYEQYF. The CDR3 DNA sequence: TGTGCCATCAGTGAGAAGGATTCCTCCTACGAGCAGTACTTC. The gene calls are TRBV10-3 and TRBJ2-7; D ambiguous. Germline V gene data show CDR1 as ENHRY and CDR2 as SYGVKD. Trimming stripped 2 bases from V and 0 bases from J, with 8 bases between. The CDR3 sequence is 14 residues long.

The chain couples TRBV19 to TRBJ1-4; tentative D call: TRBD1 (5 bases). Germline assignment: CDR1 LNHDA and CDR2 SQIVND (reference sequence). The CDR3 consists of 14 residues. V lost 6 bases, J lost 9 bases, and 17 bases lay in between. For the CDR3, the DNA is TGTGCCAGTAGAAACACGGGAGGGGAGAAAAAACTGTTTTTT. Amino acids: CASRNTGGEKKLFF.

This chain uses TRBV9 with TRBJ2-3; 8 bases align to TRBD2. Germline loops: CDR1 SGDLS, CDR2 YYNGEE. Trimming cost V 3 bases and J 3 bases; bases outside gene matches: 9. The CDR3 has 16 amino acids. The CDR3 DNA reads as TGTGCCAGCAGCGCCCGACTCCCGGGGGGGACAGATACGCAGTATTTT. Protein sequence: CASSARLPGGTDTQYF.

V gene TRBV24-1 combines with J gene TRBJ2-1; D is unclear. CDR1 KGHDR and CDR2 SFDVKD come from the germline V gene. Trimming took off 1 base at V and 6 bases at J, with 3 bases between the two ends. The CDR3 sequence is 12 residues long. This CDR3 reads CATSDLVNEQFF. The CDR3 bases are TGTGCCACCAGTGATTTAGTCAATGAGCAGTTCTTC.

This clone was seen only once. Written as DNA, the CDR3 is TGCGCCAGCAGCCACCTCGGGACAGTCGGGGAGCTGTTTTTT. Translated, it gives CASSHLGTVGELFF. The chain uses TRBV4-1 and TRBJ2-2; 7 bases line up with TRBD1. V was clipped by 3 bases and J by 7 bases; unmatched bases: 5. Germline V CDR1 and CDR2: MGHRA, YSYEKL. This CDR3 comprises 14 residues.

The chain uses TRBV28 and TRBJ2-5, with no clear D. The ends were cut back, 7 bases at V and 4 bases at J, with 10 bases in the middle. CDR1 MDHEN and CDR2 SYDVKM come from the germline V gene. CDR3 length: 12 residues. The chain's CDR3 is CASKSGGETQYF. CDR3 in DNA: TGTGCCAGCAAGTCAGGCGGAGAGACCCAGTACTTC.

CDR3 loop: CASSQGVSGSSYNEQFF. As DNA, the CDR3 is TGTGCCAGCAGCCAAGGGGTTAGCGGGAGCTCCTACAATGAGCAGTTCTTC. The chain uses TRBV7-3 and TRBJ2-1, with 9 bases identical to TRBD2. The V gene end was trimmed by 5 bases and the J gene end by 0 bases; junction bases not matched to a gene: 8. Looked up from germline, CDR1 is SGHTA and CDR2 is FQGTGA. This CDR3 is built from 17 residues. The full variable domain, rest sourced from reference TRBV7-3 and TRBJ2-1, is GAGVSQTPSNKVTEKGKYVELRCDPISGHTALYWYRQSLGQGPEFLIYFQGTGAADDSGLPNDRFFAVRPEGSVSTLKIQRTERGDSAVYLCASSQGVSGSSYNEQFFGPGTRLTVL.

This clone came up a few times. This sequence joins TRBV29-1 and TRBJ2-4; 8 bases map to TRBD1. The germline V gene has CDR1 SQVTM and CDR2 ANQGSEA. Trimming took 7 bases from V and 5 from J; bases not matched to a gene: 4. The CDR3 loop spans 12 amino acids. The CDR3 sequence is CSAGTGQNIQYF. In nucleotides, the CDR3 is TGCAGCGCCGGGACAGGTCAAAACATTCAGTACTTC.

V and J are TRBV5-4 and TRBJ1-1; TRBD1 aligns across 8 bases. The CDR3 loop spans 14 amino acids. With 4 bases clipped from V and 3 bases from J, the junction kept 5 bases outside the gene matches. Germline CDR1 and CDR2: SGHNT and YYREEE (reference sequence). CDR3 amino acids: CASSPQTGDTEAFF. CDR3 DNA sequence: TGTGCCAGCAGCCCCCAGACAGGGGACACTGAAGCTTTCTTT.

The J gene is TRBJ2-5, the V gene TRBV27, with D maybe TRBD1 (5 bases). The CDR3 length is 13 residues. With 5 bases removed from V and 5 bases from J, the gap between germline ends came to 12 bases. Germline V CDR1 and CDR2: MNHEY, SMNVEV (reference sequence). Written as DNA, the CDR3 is TGTGCCAGCAGTACCAGGGTGGAGGAGACCCAGTACTTC. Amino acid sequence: CASSTRVEETQYF.

The CDR3 is CASSPSGGQSSYNEQFF. In DNA, the CDR3 is TGTGCCAGCAGCCCGAGCGGGGGGCAGAGCTCCTACAATGAGCAGTTCTTC. The chain combines TRBV7-9 with TRBJ2-1; 9 bases line up with TRBD2. With 5 bases clipped from V and 0 bases from J, the junction kept 8 bases outside the gene matches. This CDR3 contains 17 residues. CDR1 and CDR2 (germline): SEHNR, FQNEAQ (reference sequence).

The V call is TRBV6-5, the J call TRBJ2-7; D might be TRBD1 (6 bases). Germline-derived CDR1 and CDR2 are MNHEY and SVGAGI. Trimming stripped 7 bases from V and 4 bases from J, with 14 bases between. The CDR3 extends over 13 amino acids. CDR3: CASTRTERYEQYF. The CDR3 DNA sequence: TGTGCCAGCACCCGGACAGAGCGTTACGAGCAGTACTTC.

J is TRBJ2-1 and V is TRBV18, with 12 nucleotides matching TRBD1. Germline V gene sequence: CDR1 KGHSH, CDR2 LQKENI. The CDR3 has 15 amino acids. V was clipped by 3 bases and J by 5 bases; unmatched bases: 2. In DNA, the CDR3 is TGTGCCAGCTCACCGGGACAGGGGGCTAACAATGAGCAGTTCTTC. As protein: CASSPGQGANNEQFF. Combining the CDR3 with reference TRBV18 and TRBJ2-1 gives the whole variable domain NAGVMQNPRHLVRRRGQEARLRCSPMKGHSHVYWYRQLPEEGLKFMVYLQKENIIDESGMPKERFSAEFPKEGPSILRIQQVVRGDSAAYFCASSPGQGANNEQFFGPGTRLTVL.

In DNA, the CDR3 is TGTGCCAGCGCTCAGGGGGGTATCGCTGAAGCTTTCTTT. Encoded protein: CASAQGGIAEAFF. V usage is TRBV12-3 or TRBV12-4 and J usage is TRBJ1-1; TRBD1 matches at 7 bases. The CDR3 consists of 13 residues. The trim removed 8 bases at V and 6 bases at J, leaving 9 bases unmatched.

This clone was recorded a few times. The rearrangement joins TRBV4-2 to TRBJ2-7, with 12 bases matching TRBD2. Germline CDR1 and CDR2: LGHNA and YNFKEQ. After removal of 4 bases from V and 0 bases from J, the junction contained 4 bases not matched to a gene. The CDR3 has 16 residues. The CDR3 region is CASSPSTSGGSYEQYF. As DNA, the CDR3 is TGTGCCAGCAGCCCTTCGACTAGCGGGGGCTCCTACGAGCAGTACTTC.